This T cell receptor beta chain is from a study of tissue T cells after allogeneic stem cell transplantation. Study-wide results and caveats: Alloreactivity or antigen specificity of tissue TCRs was not determined; some clones might be host cells. Within patients, tissue anatomy strongly shaped TCR repertoire composition.

Time point reported: mouse harvest day 14 after allogeneic transplant. Each mouse received 10^7 T-cell-depleted marrow cells plus 10^6 splenic CD5+ T cells by tail vein. This mouse GVHD model was MHC-mismatched B6 to BALB/c, profiled day 7 or 14. Generated by immunoSEQ multiplex PCR, the TCRdb table keeps only in-frame clones and is missing some. The sample gives roughly 980 clones, roughly half of which show up once; 42% is in the top ten. With regard to this clone: The antigen is unknown. The gene symbols are mouse symbols. The read comes to an end 1 residue before the CDR3 does, leaving the germline J gene to fill in the end.

This CDR3 has 13 residues. Germline CDR1 SNHLY, CDR2 FYNGKV (reference sequence). Trimming at V came to 7 bases and at J to 4 bases, leaving 1 base not matched to a gene. The gene calls are TRBV3 and TRBJ1-5; 10 positions agree with TRBD1. The clonotype was recovered from a female BALB/c mouse given C57BL/6 T cells with graft-versus-host disease after an allogeneic hematopoietic cell transplant. Sequencing used spleen. The CDR3 reads CASTGQGNQAPLF. Incomplete CDR3 DNA: TGTGCCAGCACGGGACAGGGGAACCAGGCTCCGCTT.